Included here is one T cell receptor beta chain sequence, with context. Its antigen is as yet unknown. The source of the sample is a study of regulatory T cells in long-lasting Graves disease. Study context: The study enrolled newly diagnosed Graves' patients on antithyroid drugs under 3 months.

HTBI primers from iRepertoire and Arm-PCR of CDR3 regions yielded the TCR beta libraries. TCRdb analysed the multiplex PCR reads with MiXCR anew, one entry per CDR3 protein. The sample has a few hundred thousand distinct CDR3 sequences, approximately 16% seen once; the top ten hold 30%. The time point here: newly diagnosed GD, antithyroid drugs for less than 3 months. PBMCs provided the RNA from which the TCR library was made. It was an endocrinology department in Xi'an, China, that provided the patients. The collection involved drawing 7.5 to 9.5 milliliters of peripheral blood into EDTA tubes. Broader study findings: Lower TCR diversity was seen in persistent Graves' patients than in newly diagnosed ones.

The CDR3 is made up of 12 amino acids. Germline CDR1 SGHRS, CDR2 YFSETQ. V was cut by 7 bases and J by 6 bases, with 10 bases left in between. In addition, the sample was reused for a study of T cells in Graves' hyperthyroidism and ophthalmopathy.

The source material was peripheral blood mononuclear cells (PBMCs), sampled at new diagnosis, from a patient treated with antithyroid drugs. The origin of this receptor is a man aged 35-49 years with Graves disease. The rearrangement links TRBV5-1 to TRBJ2-2; the D gene is possibly TRBD2 (6 bases). The CDR3 is CASRREAGELFF. In nucleotides, the CDR3 is TGCGCCAGCCGCAGGGAGGCCGGGGAGCTGTTTTTT.